Below, one T cell receptor (beta chain) is given with its context. This receptor's antigen is unknown. Per-base qualities were not stored, and no clone one base away is much larger. These data originate in a study of post-analysis software for immune sequencing data (dated by TCRdb to between 2015 and 2017). Study-wide context: Recorded disease courses included relapsing-remitting, secondary progressive and progressive-relapsing multiple sclerosis, with some patients lacking subtype annotation. Patient repertoires were compared against around 10 previously published healthy control repertoires from donors aged about 6 to 27 years. A subset of samples was prepared in parallel using single-end sample barcoding, then pooled and co-amplified after Illumina adapter ligation. Results and caveats for the whole study, not just this receptor: Roughly 5 TRBV segments, including TRBV5-6, TRBV5-1 and TRBV20-1, were significantly more frequent in patients than controls. Normalized Chao1 diversity was significantly lower in multiple sclerosis patients than controls, suggesting substantial peripheral T-cell clonal expansion. The control group was slightly older than the multiple sclerosis patient group. Direct clustering with F measure showed strong co-clustering of samples prepared in the same batch, prompting a batch-effect correction.

Libraries were made using PCR. This sample was sequenced with an Illumina HiSeq 2500. To reduce PCR and sequencing biases, unique molecular identifiers were built into the TCR beta cDNA libraries. About 500,000 cDNA molecules were obtained for every 1 to 10 million input T cells, so each molecule roughly corresponded to one T cell. The same protocol used for the earlier healthy control dataset was applied to prepare and sequence the patient libraries. Samples belonging to the same batch were prepared together, multiplexed and sequenced on a shared HiSeq lane. Per the source publication's procedure: Raw barcoded reads were processed with MIGEC, discarding single-read molecular identifier groups before consensus assembly and CDR3 extraction. VDJtools was used for post-analysis of the clonotype tables, and diversity was normalized by down-sampling every dataset to the size of the smallest sample. To correct batch-related cross-sample contamination, repertoire overlap clustering matched CDR3 amino acid sequences but not nucleotide sequences. The public reads were quality trimmed at Q25 with fastp and then assembled into clones with MiXCR by TCRdb, keeping productive beta chains. Each entry is one CDR3 protein sequence, shown with its most common DNA and genes. The V and J calls were not made by the authors but by TCRdb's processing. This sample holds about 820,000 distinct CDR3 sequences; roughly 50% were observed only once. The ten top clones hold 4% to 5.5% of the sample.

TCR beta repertoires were profiled from peripheral blood of roughly 13 young patients with multiple sclerosis to demonstrate the VDJtools post-analysis software. The patients with multiple sclerosis were children and adolescents between about 6 and 17 years of age. Including cysteine and phenylalanine, the CDR3 has 16 amino acids. Just CDR3 DNA is preserved here, 48 bases in frame from base 1. The germline V gene sets CDR1 to MGHRA and CDR2 to YSYEKL. V is pared back by 0 bases and J by 2 bases, with 13 bases lying between the germline termini. Sequenced: blood. The chain is made from TRBV4-1 and TRBJ2-5; D gene: possibly TRBD2, on 7 matching bases. The clonotype was recovered from a girl between 5 and 17 years old with multiple sclerosis. The DNA is TGCGCCAGCAGCCAAGATGGGAGGGGGGGACAAGAGACCCAGTACTTC. Translated, this is CASSQDGRGGQETQYF.